This T cell receptor (beta chain) appears in the sequencing data of a study of Ad26.COV2.S vaccination and SARS-CoV-2 variants. This clone has a single count. Its antigen remains unknown. Study-wide results and limits: Possibly, TCR breadth and depth analyses underestimated total T cell responses.

Trimming took 0 bases from V and 3 from J, leaving 12 bases between them. The CDR3 covers 15 residues. Germline CDR1 is LGHDT and CDR2 is YNNKEL (reference sequence). Sequencing was performed with immunoSEQ multiplex PCR; in TCRdb, only in-frame clones are kept and a portion is missing. The sample records roughly 400,000 clones, about nine tenths being singletons. Treatment given: roughly 20 received Ad26.COV2.S at low or high dose, single or two shots; about 5 received placebo; per-sample allocation not given. Sample collection was performed on day 63 after the first vaccine or placebo injection. V gene TRBV3-1 (or the pseudogene TRBV3-2) combines with J gene TRBJ2-7, with a tentative D call TRBD1 (5 bases). This clonotype was obtained from a person between 18 and 65 years old who received the Ad26.COV2.S COVID-19 vaccine or a placebo. Sequencing used peripheral blood, obtained in a trial of Ad26.COV2.S vaccine versus placebo. The CDR3 loop reads CASSQEGLGVYEQYF. The CDR3 bases are TGTGCCAGCAGCCAAGAGGGATTAGGGGTCTACGAGCAGTACTTC.